The TCR beta chain under discussion was sequenced for a study of CD8 T cells in Susac syndrome. Overall study: Blood was drawn from Susac syndrome patients while they were therapy-naive, on corticosteroids, or on intravenous immunoglobulin alone.

This CDR3 comprises 19 residues. Random hexamers served to reverse transcribe roughly 0.45 to 1 ug RNA. The CDR3 of TCR beta was amplified by immunoSEQ multiplex PCR across 54 Vbeta and 13 Jbeta. TCRdb re-called the immunoSEQ multiplex PCR reads with MiXCR, one entry per CDR3 protein. The sample shows under 85,000 distinct CDR3 sequences, roughly 92% of them seen only once. It was negative isolation that provided the CD8+ and CD4+ T cells, whereas TEMRA cells were enriched by FACS. The sample consisted of CD8+ T cells from PBMCs. This sequence was found in a human donor with Susac syndrome. The rearrangement joins TRBV1 to TRBJ2-1; the DNA was not compared with TRBD2, the D call given in the table. TRBV1 is described as a pseudogene. Here the CDR3 reads CTSSQDSATGGPHYNEQFF. The CDR3 DNA reads TGCACCAGCAGCCAAGATTCGGCTACGGGCGGGCCCCACTACAATGAGCAGTTCTTC.